One T cell receptor (beta chain) is described in this entry. What it binds is unknown. TCRdb's table, derived via immunoSEQ multiplex PCR, lists solely in-frame clones and lacks some. Of 200,000 to 250,000 clones in the sample, 70% to 90% were seen once. Unmatched junction bases numbered 10, after V lost 6 bases and J lost 8 bases. Germline assignment: CDR1 SGHAT and CDR2 FQNNGV. The CDR3 consists of 14 residues. Among the 120 or so subjects of the validation cohort, separate from the approximately 670-subject first cohort, were the donors. This sample is part of a study of cytomegalovirus exposure and HLA in healthy donors. Study conclusions and caveats: Subsequent analysis of the roughly 120 validation repertoires found a tendency for first-cohort TCR clusters to co-occur. While the bulk of TCR sequences proved rare, some public TCRs turned up in many donors.

Input material: PBMCs. The TCR comes from a woman younger than 30 in good health and CMV-seronegative. The rearrangement links TRBV11-2 to TRBJ1-2; TRBD1 aligns across 9 bases. The CDR3 reads CASRSLDRGWGYTF. The DNA of the CDR3 is TGTGCCAGCAGGTCCCTGGACAGGGGATGGGGCTACACCTTC.